Below are 31 T cell receptor beta chains sequenced from a single sample in a study of cytomegalovirus exposure and HLA in healthy donors. The PCR employed 60 Vbeta primers together with 13 Jbeta primers. Libraries were prepared by immunoSEQ multiplex PCR; TCRdb keeps only in-frame clonotypes and omits some of them. Here the sample spans some 170,000 clones, 70% to 80% being singletons. The sequenced material came from PBMCs. Every receptor here comes from a woman aged 60 to 75 in good health and CMV-seropositive.

This chain joins TRBV28 and TRBJ2-1; 11 bases fit TRBD2. J gave up 10 bases and V 11 bases, and 13 bases lay outside the gene matches. The CDR3 covers 14 residues. From germline, CDR1 is MDHEN and CDR2 SYDVKM. The CDR3 region has the DNA TGTGCCGGCTCCTTAGCGGGAGGGGTAAAAGAGCAGTTCTTC. It codes for CAGSLAGGVKEQFF.

This rearrangement joins TRBV4-2 to TRBJ2-1, with TRBD1 as a possible D gene (5 bases). Germline V lookup: CDR1 LGHNA, CDR2 YNFKEQ. This CDR3 has 15 residues. The V end lost 1 base, the J end lost 0 bases, and 7 bases lay between the germline ends. The CDR3 DNA follows: TGTGCCAGCAGCCAAGCAGGGAACTCCTACAATGAGCAGTTCTTC. This encodes CASSQAGNSYNEQFF.

This clone has just a few counts. The chain links TRBV30 to TRBJ2-7; 8 bases are shared with TRBD2. The CDR3 runs to 15 residues. From germline, CDR1 is GTSNPN and CDR2 SVGIG (reference sequence). The V and J ends lost 2 bases and 7 bases, in that order; junction bases with no gene match: 13. The chain's CDR3 is CAWSPSLAGLGEQYF. Here the CDR3 DNA reads TGTGCCTGGAGTCCTTCTCTAGCGGGCCTGGGGGAGCAGTACTTC. The whole variable domain, remainder taken from reference TRBV30 and TRBJ2-7, is SQTIHQWPATLVQPVGSPLSLECTVEGTSNPNLYWYRQAAGRGLQLLFYSVGIGQISSEVPQNLSASRPQDRQFILSSKKLLLSDSGFYLCAWSPSLAGLGEQYFGPGTRLTVT.

V is TRBV7-9 and J is TRBJ2-1; no firm D call. CDR3 length: 14 amino acids. V was trimmed by 5 bases and J by 9 bases, leaving 17 bases between them. CDR1 and CDR2 from the germline V gene are SEHNR and FQNEAQ (reference sequence). The CDR3 protein is CASSPLNGLREQFF. DNA of the CDR3: TGTGCCAGCAGCCCCCTCAATGGGCTGCGTGAGCAGTTCTTC. The full variable domain, completed using reference TRBV7-9 and TRBJ2-1, is DTGVSQNPRHKITKRGQNVTFRCDPISEHNRLYWYRQTLGQGPEFLTYFQNEAQLEKSRLLSDRFSAERPKGSFSTLEIQRTEQGDSAMYLCASSPLNGLREQFFGPGTRLTVL.

This chain connects TRBV6-1 to TRBJ1-2, with 9 nucleotides matching TRBD1. The CDR3 consists of 14 residues. The trim removed 5 bases at V and 3 bases at J, leaving 4 bases unmatched. Per germline, CDR1 MNHNS and CDR2 SASEGT. The CDR3 spells CASSRRDRDYGYTF. The CDR3 DNA sequence: TGTGCCAGCAGTCGCCGGGACAGGGACTATGGCTACACCTTC.

This chain connects TRBV7-9 to TRBJ2-5; D might be TRBD2 (6 bases). Germline V gene lookup returns CDR1 SEHNR and CDR2 FQNEAQ (reference sequence). Deletions cut 1 base from V and 2 bases from J, with 8 bases between. This CDR3 region has 14 residues. The CDR3 DNA sequence: TGTGCCAGCAGCTTAGAAGCGGGTCAAGAGACCCAGTACTTC. This gives the protein CASSLEAGQETQYF.

The chain carries TRBV5-8 and TRBJ1-1; D not certain. The CDR3 totals 13 residues. Trimming shortened V by 4 bases and J by 1 base, and 8 bases separated the two germline ends. Germline V gives CDR1 SGHTS, CDR2 YDEGEE. The CDR3 sequence is CASSVTANTEAFF. The CDR3 DNA sequence: TGTGCCAGCAGCGTGACTGCGAACACTGAAGCTTTCTTT.

This chain joins TRBV19 and TRBJ1-5; D uncertain. Germline CDR1 reads LNHDA; CDR2 reads SQIVND (reference sequence). Trimming left V 11 bases short and J 0 bases short, with 20 bases between. CDR3 length equals 16 residues. The CDR3 spells CADPQVAGLSNQPQHF. The CDR3 DNA sequence: TGTGCCGATCCGCAGGTGGCTGGGCTTAGCAATCAGCCCCAGCATTTT.

This chain joins TRBV11-3 and TRBJ2-7; tentatively, D is TRBD1 (5 bases). The germline V and J ends were trimmed by 2 bases and 3 bases, with 11 bases remaining between them. This CDR3 is built from 14 residues. In germline, CDR1 is SGHNT, CDR2 YENEEA. CDR3 nucleotides: TGTGCCAGCAGCTTATCGGAACAGGACTACGAGCAGTACTTC. Protein sequence: CASSLSEQDYEQYF.

This clone was detected a few times. The chain employs TRBV29-1 and TRBJ2-2; no clear D gene. The V gene lost 4 bases and the J gene lost 1 base, with 4 bases spanning the gap. CDR1 is SQVTM, CDR2 ANQGSEA, per germline. CDR3 length: 12 residues. The CDR3 here is CSVAGNTGELFF. The CDR3 DNA sequence: TGCAGCGTTGCGGGGAACACCGGGGAGCTGTTTTTT.

This chain's CDR3 is CSARRGSSYEQYF. The CDR3 bases are TGCAGCGCCCGCAGGGGGAGCTCCTACGAGCAGTACTTC. The chain recombines TRBV29-1 with TRBJ2-5; 7 bases fit TRBD1. The DNA end is a closer match to TRBJ2-7, so the J assignment may be wrong. Germline values: CDR1 SQVTM, CDR2 ANQGSEA. The CDR3 runs 13 residues.

J is TRBJ1-1 and V is TRBV19; tentatively, D is TRBD1 (6 bases). V lost 8 bases and J lost 1, with 11 bases in between. CDR3 length: 13 amino acids. The V gene's germline CDR1 is LNHDA and CDR2 SQIVND (reference sequence). CDR3 loop: CASAGGQNTEAFF. CDR3 in DNA: TGTGCCAGTGCCGGGGGGCAGAACACTGAAGCTTTCTTT.

As for this clone: The CDR3 does not close with the conserved phenylalanine or tryptophan, likely indicating a read error. Because the CDR3's place on the DNA is in doubt, the DNA is left out and the CDR3 is given as listed by TCRdb. This sequence joins TRBV28 and TRBJ1-6. 15 amino acids form the CDR3, both terminal residues included. Looked up from germline, CDR1 is MDHEN and CDR2 is SYDVKM. This CDR3 is CASSTKSPMRVGHLC.

This clone turned up a few times. The chain recombines TRBV2 with TRBJ2-5; a weak D match, TRBD1 (6 bases). There are 16 residues in the CDR3. Germline V gene data show CDR1 as SNHLY and CDR2 as FYNNEI. Deletions cut 2 bases from V and 2 bases from J, with 15 bases between. The CDR3 bases are TGTGCCAGCAGTGAATCCCAGGGGATGGGGCAAGAGACCCAGTACTTC. This encodes CASSESQGMGQETQYF.

This chain connects TRBV7-9 to TRBJ1-3; no clear D gene. CDR1 is SEHNR and CDR2 is FQNEAQ in the germline V gene (reference sequence). The CDR3 contains 14 residues. Between the trimmed V and J ends, which lost 3 bases and 0 bases, there was a span of 6 bases. The CDR3 DNA follows: TGTGCCAGCAGCTTGGGCTTCTCTGGAAACACCATATATTTT. This gives the protein CASSLGFSGNTIYF.

The chain links TRBV18 to TRBJ1-6, with TRBD1 matching over 12 bases. This CDR3 region has 18 residues. The germline V gene has CDR1 KGHSH and CDR2 LQKENI. V lost 3 bases to trimming and J lost 5 bases; unmatched junction nucleotides: 8. The CDR3 sequence is CASSPTGTGGINNSPLHF. In DNA form, the CDR3 reads TGTGCCAGCTCACCGACCGGGACAGGGGGCATCAATAATTCACCCCTCCACTTT.

This clone was observed a few times. The V call is TRBV6-6, the J call TRBJ2-7; D gene ambiguous. V lost 0 bases to trimming and J lost 2 bases, with 11 bases between them. Germline V gene lookup returns CDR1 MNHNY and CDR2 SVGAGI (reference sequence). The CDR3 sequence is 15 residues long. CDR3 in amino acids: CASSYSAASTYEQYF. The CDR3 DNA reads TGTGCCAGCAGTTACTCGGCAGCGTCTACCTACGAGCAGTACTTC.

This clone was seen just once. The J gene is TRBJ1-5, the V gene TRBV10-3, with 7 bases fitting TRBD1. V was clipped by 0 bases and J by 7 bases; unmatched bases: 9. Germline assignment: CDR1 ENHRY and CDR2 SYGVKD. CDR3 length: 16 amino acids. CDR3 bases: TGTGCCATCAGTGAGTCCGGAACAGGGGCAGCCCAGCCCCAGCATTTT. It is translated as CAISESGTGAAQPQHF.

The gene calls are TRBV21-1 and TRBJ2-2; TRBD2 is taken as the D call from the table, unchecked against the DNA. TRBV21-1 is a known pseudogene. The CDR3 is 12 residues long. CDR3 nucleotides: TGTGCCAGCAGCGGCCTTACTAAGGAGCTGTTTTTT. Protein: CASSGLTKELFF.

About this clone: At the DNA level, this CDR3 is encoded by other sequences in the same sample as well. V gene TRBV30 combines with J gene TRBJ2-7; 11 bases fit TRBD2. The trim removed 1 base at V and 7 bases at J, leaving 3 bases unmatched. Per germline, CDR1 GTSNPN and CDR2 SVGIG (reference sequence). The CDR3 consists of 13 residues. CDR3 bases: TGTGCCTGGAGTGGCCTAGCGGGAGGTGAGCAGTACTTC. Residues: CAWSGLAGGEQYF.

The chain links TRBV2 to TRBJ2-7; D unresolved. This CDR3 contains 14 residues. CDR1 SNHLY and CDR2 FYNNEI come from the germline V gene. Trimming removed 4 bases from V and 1 base from J, with 11 bases in between. The CDR3 bases are TGTGCCAGCAGTGGCGGCAGATTGTCCTACGAGCAGTACTTC. Protein sequence: CASSGGRLSYEQYF.

Concerning this clone: Other DNA sequences in the same sample also yield this CDR3. The chain is built from TRBV27 and TRBJ2-5; D gene unclear. CDR3 length: 14 amino acids. Germline V lookup: CDR1 MNHEY, CDR2 SMNVEV (reference sequence). Trimming took 1 base from V and 4 from J, leaving 10 bases between them. The CDR3 sequence: CASSLFPKRETQYF. In DNA, the CDR3 is TGTGCCAGCAGTTTATTCCCTAAAAGAGAGACCCAGTACTTC.

This chain links TRBV10-1 with TRBJ2-1; TRBD2 matches 9 bases. The junction had 14 bases not matched to a gene; V was cut back by 4 bases and J by 1 base. From germline, CDR1 is WNHNN and CDR2 SYGVQD (reference sequence). The CDR3 spans 19 residues. The CDR3 region has the DNA TGCGCCAGCAGTGGCTCCCCTAGCGGGAAATTTCCGTCCTACAATGAGCAGTTCTTC. Translation gives CASSGSPSGKFPSYNEQFF.

The V and J genes are TRBV7-9 and TRBJ2-2, with D unclear. V shed 8 bases and J shed 0 bases, with 16 bases lying between them. This CDR3 region has 16 residues. The V gene's germline CDR1 is SEHNR and CDR2 FQNEAQ (reference sequence). This CDR3 reads CASQPALEANTGELFF. The DNA for the CDR3 is TGTGCCAGCCAACCAGCCCTTGAGGCGAACACCGGGGAGCTGTTTTTT.

This chain uses TRBV30 with TRBJ1-5, with TRBD1 matching 7 bases. The germline V gene encodes CDR1 GTSNPN and CDR2 SVGIG (reference sequence). The CDR3 length is 14 residues. Losses at the gene ends were 0 bases for V and 4 bases for J; bases not matched to a gene: 3. As DNA, the CDR3 is TGTGCCTGGAGTGTAGGCAGGGGGAATCAGCCCCAGCATTTT. Protein sequence: CAWSVGRGNQPQHF.

In this sample, this clone turned up a few times. This sequence joins TRBV5-1 and TRBJ1-3; tentative D call: TRBD1 (6 bases). From germline, CDR1 is SGHRS and CDR2 YFSETQ. V dropped 5 bases and J dropped 4 bases, with 22 bases sitting between them. This CDR3 has 17 amino acids. The DNA for the CDR3 is TGCGCCAGCAGTCGCTCGGGCTCAGGGGCCCTCGGAAACACCATATATTTT. Protein sequence: CASSRSGSGALGNTIYF.

The gene calls are TRBV29-1 and TRBJ1-4; D is possibly TRBD1 (6 bases). This CDR3 has 14 residues. V lost 3 bases and J 11 bases, leaving 19 bases between the germline ends. Germline-derived CDR1 and CDR2 are SQVTM and ANQGSEA. CDR3 residues: CSVDEGGTRRKLFF. The DNA for the CDR3 is TGCAGCGTTGATGAGGGGGGGACCCGCCGCAAACTGTTTTTT. Supplemented by reference TRBV29-1 and TRBJ1-4, the full variable domain reads SAVISQKPSRDICQRGTSLTIQCQVDSQVTMMFWYRQQPGQSLTLIATANQGSEATYESGFVIDKFPISRPNLTFSTLTVSNMSPEDSSIYLCSVDEGGTRRKLFFGSGTQLSVL.

This rearrangement joins TRBV5-1 to TRBJ1-1, with 9 nucleotides matching TRBD1. Germline CDR1 is SGHRS and CDR2 is YFSETQ. This CDR3 is built from 17 residues. V lost 0 bases to trimming and J lost 3 bases; unmatched junction nucleotides: 9. The CDR3, as DNA: TGCGCCAGCAGCTTGGCACAGGGGGCAAGGGTTGACACTGAAGCTTTCTTT. Translating it yields CASSLAQGARVDTEAFF.

The rearrangement links TRBV28 to TRBJ1-2; D is undetermined. The CDR3 covers 15 residues. V dropped 10 bases and J dropped 0 bases, with 18 bases sitting between them. CDR1 is MDHEN and CDR2 is SYDVKM in the germline V gene. CDR3 region: CATTVYPFPNYGYTF. CDR3 DNA sequence: TGTGCCACCACAGTTTACCCGTTTCCTAACTATGGCTACACCTTC.

Only a few counts were recorded for this clone. The genes are TRBV20-1 and TRBJ1-2, with D unclear. The CDR3 sequence is 11 residues long. CDR1 and CDR2 from the germline V gene are DFQATT and SNEGSKA (reference sequence). V shed 5 bases and J shed 3 bases, with 7 bases lying between them. CDR3 loop: CSAPEDYGYTF. In DNA form, the CDR3 reads TGCAGTGCTCCAGAGGACTATGGCTACACCTTC.

V is TRBV6-1 and J is TRBJ1-2; D not certain. CDR1 is MNHNS and CDR2 is SASEGT in the germline V gene. The CDR3 has 15 residues. Trimming stripped 3 bases from V and 4 bases from J, with 15 bases between. In nucleotides, the CDR3 is TGTGCCAGCAGTGAGATCACGGGGATGGGCTATGGCTACACCTTC. It codes for CASSEITGMGYGYTF.